Listed below are T cell receptor beta chains from one sample, sequenced in a study of glioma-infiltrating T cells after dendritic cell vaccination. Generated by immunoSEQ multiplex PCR, the TCRdb table keeps only in-frame clones and is missing some. The table shows under 40,000 clones, with over 90% occurring only once. Sequencing was performed on blood, taken before dendritic cell vaccination. These receptor sequences come from a human donor with glioblastoma. Both conserved end residues are part of each CDR3. A D gene is named only where the DNA matches it firmly. The size of a clone is reported for some rows only, either as once, few or many, or as a class for expanded clones.

j_call,clone_size,d_call,v_call,cdr3_aa,cdr3_nt
TRBJ2-7,.,TRBD2,TRBV18,CASSLLAGFYEQYF,TGTGCCAGCTCACTACTAGCGGGGTTCTACGAGCAGTACTTC
TRBJ1-2,.,.,TRBV10-3,CAISLTSPNGYTF,TGTGCCATCAGCCTGACATCTCCCAATGGCTACACCTTC
TRBJ2-5,.,TRBD2,TRBV2,CASGGGRQETQYF,TGTGCCAGCGGGGGGGGAAGGCAAGAGACCCAGTACTTC
TRBJ2-7,.,.,TRBV7-9,CASKRDTSYEQYF,TGTGCCAGCAAACGGGACACCTCCTACGAGCAGTACTTC
TRBJ1-6,.,.,TRBV30,CAWSVQGYSPLHF,TGTGCCTGGAGTGTACAGGGCTATTCACCCCTCCACTTT
TRBJ1-1,.,.,TRBV5-1,CASSWQGGLNTEAFF,TGCGCCAGCAGCTGGCAGGGAGGATTGAACACTGAAGCTTTCTTT
TRBJ1-2,.,TRBD1,TRBV7-2,CASSLIVQGALQGYTF,TGTGCCAGCAGCTTAATAGTACAGGGGGCGCTTCAAGGCTACACCTTC
TRBJ1-1,.,.,TRBV5-4,CASSARDTEAFF,TGTGCCAGCAGCGCCCGGGACACTGAAGCTTTCTTT
TRBJ1-4,.,TRBD1,TRBV30,CACQKGGQGEKLFF,TGTGCCTGCCAGAAGGGGGGACAGGGGGAAAAACTGTTTTTT
TRBJ2-3,.,.,TRBV19,CASSIQAEDTQYF,TGTGCCAGTAGTATACAAGCGGAGGATACGCAGTATTTT
TRBJ1-5,once,TRBD1,TRBV23-1,CASRFKRGQGAIKPQHF,TGTGCCAGCAGGTTTAAACGGGGACAGGGGGCAATCAAGCCCCAGCATTTT
TRBJ1-6,.,TRBD1,TRBV19,CASSILQVGQHNSPLHF,TGTGCCAGTAGTATACTTCAAGTGGGACAGCATAATTCACCCCTCCACTTT
TRBJ2-3,.,TRBD2,TRBV4-2,CASSQAGGLASTDTQYF,TGTGCCAGCAGCCAAGCGGGGGGGTTAGCGAGCACAGATACGCAGTATTTT
TRBJ2-7,.,TRBD1,TRBV6-1,CASSGMDRGTYEQYF,TGTGCCAGCAGTGGTATGGACAGGGGGACCTACGAGCAGTACTTC
TRBJ1-6,once,TRBD1,TRBV27,CASSFRDRDSPLHF,TGTGCCAGCAGTTTTAGGGACAGAGATTCACCCCTCCACTTT
TRBJ1-6,.,.,TRBV6-1,CASMSTGTNSPLHF,TGTGCCAGCATGTCTACAGGGACAAATTCCCCCCTCCACTTT
TRBJ1-2,.,.,TRBV14,CASSNYRYGYTF,TGTGCCAGCAGTAATTACAGATATGGCTACACCTTC
TRBJ1-5,once,TRBD1,TRBV27,CASRPGGAGGQPQHF,TGTGCCAGCAGGCCGGGAGGGGCAGGGGGGCAGCCCCAGCATTTT
TRBJ2-1,.,TRBD2,TRBV19,CASSMGSSGGYNEQFF,TGTGCCAGTAGTATGGGGTCTAGCGGGGGTTACAATGAGCAGTTCTTC
TRBJ2-7,.,.,TRBV11-2,CASSLISSSYEQYF,TGTGCCAGCAGCCTAATAAGTAGCTCCTACGAGCAGTACTTC
TRBJ2-3,.,.,TRBV12-5,CASGLGLDADTQYF,TGTGCTAGTGGTTTGGGACTAGATGCAGATACGCAGTATTTT
TRBJ1-5,.,TRBD1,TRBV18,CASSPPGTGPNQPQHF,TGTGCCAGCTCACCGCCTGGGACAGGCCCTAATCAGCCCCAGCATTTT
TRBJ2-1,.,TRBD2,TRBV11-2,CASSLGLAVHYNEQFF,TGTGCCAGCAGCCTCGGGCTAGCGGTTCACTACAATGAGCAGTTCTTC
TRBJ1-1,.,.,TRBV7-2,CASSPLRGNTEAFF,TGTGCCAGCAGCCCCCTTCGGGGGAACACTGAAGCTTTCTTT
TRBJ2-1,.,TRBD2,TRBV5-4,CASRRGGGRSYNEQFF,TGTGCCAGCAGGCGGGGGGGCGGCAGATCCTACAATGAGCAGTTCTTC
TRBJ1-2,few,TRBD1,TRBV5-1,CASSLGTGGLIYGYTF,TGCGCCAGCAGCTTGGGGACAGGGGGGTTGATCTATGGCTACACCTTC
TRBJ1-5,.,.,TRBV7-2,CASSWQYSNQPQHF,TGTGCCAGCAGCTGGCAGTATAGCAATCAGCCCCAGCATTTT
TRBJ1-2,.,TRBD1,TRBV5-4,CASSPGQGEYGYTF,TGTGCCAGCAGTCCCGGACAGGGTGAATATGGCTACACCTTC